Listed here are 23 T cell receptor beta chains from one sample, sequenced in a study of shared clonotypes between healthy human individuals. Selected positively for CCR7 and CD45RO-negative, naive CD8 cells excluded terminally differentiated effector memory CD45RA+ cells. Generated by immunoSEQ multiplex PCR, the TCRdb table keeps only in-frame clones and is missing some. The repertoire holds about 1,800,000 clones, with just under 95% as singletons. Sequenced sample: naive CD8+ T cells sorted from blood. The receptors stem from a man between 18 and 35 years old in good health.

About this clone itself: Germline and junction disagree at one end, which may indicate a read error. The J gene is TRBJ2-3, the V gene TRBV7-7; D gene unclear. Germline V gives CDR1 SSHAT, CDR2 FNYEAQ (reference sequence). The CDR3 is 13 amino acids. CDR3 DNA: TGTGCTAGCAGCTTAGTCCTAGCAGATACGCAGTATTTT. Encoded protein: CASSLVLADTQYF.

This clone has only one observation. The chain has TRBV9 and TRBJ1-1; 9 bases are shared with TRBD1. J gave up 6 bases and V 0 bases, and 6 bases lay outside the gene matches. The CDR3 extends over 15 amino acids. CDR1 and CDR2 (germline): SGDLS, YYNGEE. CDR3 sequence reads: CASSVGGTGRSEAFF. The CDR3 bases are TGTGCCAGCAGCGTAGGGGGGACAGGGAGGTCTGAAGCTTTCTTT.

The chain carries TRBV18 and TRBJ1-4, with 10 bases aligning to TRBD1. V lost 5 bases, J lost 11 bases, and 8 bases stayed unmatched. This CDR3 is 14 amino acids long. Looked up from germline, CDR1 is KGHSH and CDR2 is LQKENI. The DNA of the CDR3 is TGTGCCAGCTCAGCCCCGGGACAGGGGAGCAAACTGTTTTTT. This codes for CASSAPGQGSKLFF.

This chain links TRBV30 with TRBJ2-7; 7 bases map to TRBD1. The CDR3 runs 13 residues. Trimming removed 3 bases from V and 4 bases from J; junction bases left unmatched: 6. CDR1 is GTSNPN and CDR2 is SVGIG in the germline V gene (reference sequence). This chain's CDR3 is CAWSALQGYEQYF. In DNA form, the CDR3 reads TGTGCCTGGAGCGCCTTACAGGGGTACGAGCAGTACTTC.

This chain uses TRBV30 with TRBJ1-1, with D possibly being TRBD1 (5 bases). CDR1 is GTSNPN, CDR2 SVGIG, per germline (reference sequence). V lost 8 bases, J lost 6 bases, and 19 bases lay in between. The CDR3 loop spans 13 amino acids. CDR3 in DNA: TGTGCCGGGGGGACCGGTGAGGGTCCTGAAGCTTTCTTT. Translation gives CAGGTGEGPEAFF.

The CDR3 nucleotides read TGTGCCAGCAGTTACACTAGGACAGGGAACACTGAAGCTTTCTTT. As protein: CASSYTRTGNTEAFF. This chain uses TRBV6-6 with TRBJ1-1; 7 positions agree with TRBD1. The CDR3 loop spans 15 amino acids. V dropped 2 bases and J dropped 1; count of bases not matched to a gene: 4. Germline CDR1 and CDR2: MNHNY and SVGAGI (reference sequence).

The CDR3 region has the DNA TGTGCCAGCACCCCCGTGGGGCTAGCGGGCTCCTACAATGAGCAGTTCTTC. It translates to CASTPVGLAGSYNEQFF. The chain recombines TRBV5-4 with TRBJ2-1; 8 nucleotides align to TRBD2. From germline, CDR1 is SGHNT and CDR2 YYREEE (reference sequence). The CDR3 has 17 amino acids. The V and J ends lost 6 bases and 0 bases, in that order; junction bases with no gene match: 11.

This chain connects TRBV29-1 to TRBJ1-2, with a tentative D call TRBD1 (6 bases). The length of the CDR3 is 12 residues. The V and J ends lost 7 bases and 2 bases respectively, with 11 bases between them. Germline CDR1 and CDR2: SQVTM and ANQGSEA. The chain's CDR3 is CSAGDTNYGYTF. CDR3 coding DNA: TGCAGCGCGGGGGACACAAACTATGGCTACACCTTC.

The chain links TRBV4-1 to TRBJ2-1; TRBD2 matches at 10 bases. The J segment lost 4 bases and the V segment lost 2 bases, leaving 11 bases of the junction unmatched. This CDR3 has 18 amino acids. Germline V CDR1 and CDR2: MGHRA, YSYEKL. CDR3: CASSQYRTSGGWYNEQFF. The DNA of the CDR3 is TGCGCCAGCAGCCAATACAGGACTAGCGGCGGTTGGTACAATGAGCAGTTCTTC.

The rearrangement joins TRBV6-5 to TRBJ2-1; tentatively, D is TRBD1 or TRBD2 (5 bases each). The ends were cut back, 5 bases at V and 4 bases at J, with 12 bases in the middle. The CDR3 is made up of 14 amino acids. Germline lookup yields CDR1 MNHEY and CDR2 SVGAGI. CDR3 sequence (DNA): TGTGCCAGCAGTGTCCGGGACCGATACAATGAGCAGTTCTTC. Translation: CASSVRDRYNEQFF.

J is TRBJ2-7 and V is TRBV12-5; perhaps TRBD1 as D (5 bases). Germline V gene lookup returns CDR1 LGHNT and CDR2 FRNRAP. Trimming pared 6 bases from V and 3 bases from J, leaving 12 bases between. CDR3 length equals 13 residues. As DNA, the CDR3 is TGTGCTAGTGGACGACAGAGCTTCTACGAGCAGTACTTC. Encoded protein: CASGRQSFYEQYF.

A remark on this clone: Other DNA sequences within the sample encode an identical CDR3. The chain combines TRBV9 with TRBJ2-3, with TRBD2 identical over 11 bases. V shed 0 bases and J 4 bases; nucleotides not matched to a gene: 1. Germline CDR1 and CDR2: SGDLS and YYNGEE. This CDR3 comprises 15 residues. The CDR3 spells CASSVVAGGPDTQYF. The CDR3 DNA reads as TGTGCCAGCAGCGTAGTAGCGGGGGGGCCAGATACGCAGTATTTT.

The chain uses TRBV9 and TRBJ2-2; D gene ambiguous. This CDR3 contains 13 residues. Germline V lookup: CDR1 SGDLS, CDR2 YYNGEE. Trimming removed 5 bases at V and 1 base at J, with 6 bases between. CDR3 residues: CASSSWNTGELFF. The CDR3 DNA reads TGTGCCAGCAGTAGCTGGAACACCGGGGAGCTGTTTTTT. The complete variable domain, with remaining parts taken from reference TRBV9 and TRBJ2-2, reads DSGVTQTPKHLITATGQRVTLRCSPRSGDLSVYWYQQSLDQGLQFLIQYYNGEERAKGNILERFSAQQFPDLHSELNLSSLELGDSALYFCASSSWNTGELFFGEGSRLTVL.

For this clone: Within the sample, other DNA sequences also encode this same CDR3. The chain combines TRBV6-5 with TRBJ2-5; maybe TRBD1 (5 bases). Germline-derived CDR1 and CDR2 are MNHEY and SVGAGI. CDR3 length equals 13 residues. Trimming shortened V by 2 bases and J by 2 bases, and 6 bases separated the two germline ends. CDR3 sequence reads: CASSYTGQETQYF. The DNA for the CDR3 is TGTGCCAGCAGTTACACAGGTCAAGAGACCCAGTACTTC.

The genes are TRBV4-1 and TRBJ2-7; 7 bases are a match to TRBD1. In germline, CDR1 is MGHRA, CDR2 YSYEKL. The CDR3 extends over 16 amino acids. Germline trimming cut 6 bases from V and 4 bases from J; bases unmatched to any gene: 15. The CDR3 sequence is CASSHDPRTGAYEQYF. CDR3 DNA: TGCGCCAGCAGTCACGACCCCCGGACAGGAGCTTACGAGCAGTACTTC.

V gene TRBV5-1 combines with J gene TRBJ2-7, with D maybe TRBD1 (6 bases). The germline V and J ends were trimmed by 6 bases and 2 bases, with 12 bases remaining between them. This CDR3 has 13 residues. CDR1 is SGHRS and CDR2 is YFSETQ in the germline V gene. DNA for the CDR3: TGCGCCAGCAAGGGGGACACCCCCTACGAGCAGTACTTC. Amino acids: CASKGDTPYEQYF.

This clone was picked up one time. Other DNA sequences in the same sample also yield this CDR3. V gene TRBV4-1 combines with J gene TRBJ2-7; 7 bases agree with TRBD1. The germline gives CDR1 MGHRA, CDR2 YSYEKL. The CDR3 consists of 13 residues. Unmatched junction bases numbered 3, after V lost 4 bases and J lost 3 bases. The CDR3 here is CASSPGTDYEQYF. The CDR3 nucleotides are TGCGCCAGCAGCCCAGGGACAGACTACGAGCAGTACTTC.

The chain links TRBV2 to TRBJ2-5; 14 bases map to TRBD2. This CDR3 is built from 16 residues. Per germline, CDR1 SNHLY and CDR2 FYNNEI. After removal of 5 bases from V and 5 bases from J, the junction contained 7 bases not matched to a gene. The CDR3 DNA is TGTGCCAGCAGTCGACTAGCGGGAGGGCCTTTGGAGACCCAGTACTTC. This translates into CASSRLAGGPLETQYF.

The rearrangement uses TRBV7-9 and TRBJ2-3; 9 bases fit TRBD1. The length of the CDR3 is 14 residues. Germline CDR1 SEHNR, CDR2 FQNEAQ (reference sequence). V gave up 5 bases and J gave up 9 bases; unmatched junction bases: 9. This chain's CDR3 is CASSARTGEETQYF. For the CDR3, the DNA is TGTGCCAGCAGCGCCCGGACAGGGGAGGAGACGCAGTATTTT.

CDR3 DNA sequence: TGTGCCAGCAGTTCCCCCAGCCAGCGAGGATGGGAGACCCAGTACTTC. Encoded protein: CASSSPSQRGWETQYF. V gene TRBV27 combines with J gene TRBJ2-5; D is uncertain. This CDR3 has 16 residues. The V end was cut by 4 bases, the J end by 5 bases, with 20 bases between. Looked up from germline, CDR1 is MNHEY and CDR2 is SMNVEV (reference sequence).

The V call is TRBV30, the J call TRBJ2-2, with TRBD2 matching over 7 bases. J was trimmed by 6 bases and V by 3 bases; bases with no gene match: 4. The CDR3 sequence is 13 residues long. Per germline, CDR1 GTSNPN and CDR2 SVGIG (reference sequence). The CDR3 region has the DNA TGTGCCTGGAGCGATAGCGGGCCCGGGGAGCTGTTTTTT. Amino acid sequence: CAWSDSGPGELFF.

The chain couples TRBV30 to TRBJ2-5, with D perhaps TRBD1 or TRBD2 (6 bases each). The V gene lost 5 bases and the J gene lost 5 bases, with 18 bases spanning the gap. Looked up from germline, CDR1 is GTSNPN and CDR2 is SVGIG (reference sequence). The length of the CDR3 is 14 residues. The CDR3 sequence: CAWWGQGGGETQYF. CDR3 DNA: TGTGCCTGGTGGGGGCAGGGAGGAGGTGAGACCCAGTACTTC.

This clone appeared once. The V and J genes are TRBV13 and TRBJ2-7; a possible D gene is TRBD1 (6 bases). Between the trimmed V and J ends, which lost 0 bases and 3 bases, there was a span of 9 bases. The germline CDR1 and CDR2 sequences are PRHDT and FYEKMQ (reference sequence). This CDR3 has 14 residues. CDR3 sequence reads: CASSLGEGDYEQYF. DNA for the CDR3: TGTGCCAGCAGCTTAGGCGAGGGGGACTACGAGCAGTACTTC.